The 15 T cell receptor beta chains listed next were all sequenced from one sample in a study of CXCR3-negative and CXCR3-positive naive CD8 T cells. UMI-labeled 5' RACE yielded the TRB cDNA libraries. Each CDR3 protein gets one entry in TCRdb, which reprocessed the 5' RACE reads and gives no DNA. The sample table sets out tens of thousands of distinct CDR3 sequences. Input material: naive CXCR3- CD8+ T cells from blood. The subset: CD45RO-CCR7+CD27+CD95- naive CD8+ T cells lacking CXCR3 (TNR3-). These receptors originate from a human donor in good health. Some clones in this sample may be carry-over from other donors' samples.

The V and J genes are TRBV11-2 and TRBJ2-7. The germline CDR1 and CDR2 sequences are SGHAT and FQNNGV. This CDR3 spans 15 amino acids. CDR3 residues: CASSLGPAEHYEQYF.

The chain is built from TRBV29-1 and TRBJ2-1; the TCRdb D gene call, TRBD1, has no DNA to confirm it. Germline V gene lookup returns CDR1 SQVTM and CDR2 ANQGSEA. The CDR3 consists of 13 residues. CDR3 sequence: CSVDGTPFDEQFF.

The chain combines TRBV6-5 with TRBJ2-2. Germline loops: CDR1 MNHEY, CDR2 SVGAGI. The CDR3 is 16 amino acids. CDR3 loop: CASSYSGRPYTGELFF.

The J gene is TRBJ2-1, the V gene TRBV15; no DNA is available, so the TRBD1 call from TCRdb remains unchecked. The CDR3 totals 14 residues. Germline CDR1 and CDR2: LNHNV and YYDKDF (reference sequence). CDR3 in amino acids: CATSRSGGLLEQFF.

This chain links TRBV5-1 with TRBJ2-1; the TRBD2 assignment by TCRdb is unverifiable without DNA. Germline V gene lookup returns CDR1 SGHRS and CDR2 YFSETQ. CDR3 length: 17 amino acids. The CDR3 protein is CASSLVPSGGGYNEQFF.

The V gene is TRBV7-9, the J gene TRBJ1-2; TCRdb indicates TRBD1, and absent DNA this call remains unverified. Germline V gene data show CDR1 as SEHNR and CDR2 as FQNEAQ (reference sequence). The CDR3 is 13 residues long. The CDR3 sequence: CASSLAESPGKTF.

The chain joins TRBV6-5 to TRBJ2-2; TCRdb lists TRBD1, though no DNA is available to test this call. The CDR3 is made up of 12 amino acids. Looked up from germline, CDR1 is MNHEY and CDR2 is SVGAGI. The CDR3 reads CASTQGAGELFF.

The chain links TRBV6-5 to TRBJ2-1. In germline, CDR1 is MNHEY, CDR2 SVGAGI. This CDR3 has 15 amino acids. The CDR3 is CASSSLAASYNEQFF.

The chain is built from TRBV5-1 and TRBJ2-7; the TRBD1 assignment by TCRdb is unverifiable without DNA. The CDR3 totals 14 residues. Germline V CDR1 and CDR2: SGHRS, YFSETQ. The CDR3 here is CASSLVGQTYEQYF.

The gene calls are TRBV20-1 and TRBJ2-1; as DNA is missing, the TRBD1 call by TCRdb cannot be tested. This CDR3 is 15 amino acids long. The V gene's germline CDR1 is DFQATT and CDR2 SNEGSKA (reference sequence). The CDR3 sequence: CSARTGESSYNEQFF.

This chain connects TRBV6-5 to TRBJ1-2; the TRBD1 assignment by TCRdb is unverifiable without DNA. CDR1 is MNHEY and CDR2 is SVGAGI in the germline V gene. The CDR3 spans 14 residues. CDR3 protein: CASSMGGANYGYTF.

The chain employs TRBV7-2 and TRBJ1-3. CDR1 and CDR2 from the germline V gene are SGHTA and FQGNSA. The CDR3 sequence is 16 residues long. CDR3 loop: CASSFGGTASGNTIYF.

The chain combines TRBV15 with TRBJ2-1; TCRdb designates TRBD1, a call that cannot be tested without DNA. CDR3 size: 13 residues. CDR1 and CDR2 from the germline V gene are LNHNV and YYDKDF (reference sequence). CDR3 sequence reads: CATSRDTGEEQFF.

The chain couples TRBV7-2 to TRBJ1-1. CDR1 is SGHTA and CDR2 is FQGNSA in the germline V gene. The CDR3 runs 13 residues. CDR3: CASSLAGRSEAFF.

The gene calls are TRBV29-1 and TRBJ2-1; with no DNA, the TCRdb D assignment of TRBD1 cannot be verified. The CDR3 is 11 residues long. From germline, CDR1 is SQVTM and CDR2 ANQGSEA. The CDR3 loop is CSSRYGNEQFF.